This T cell receptor beta chain was sequenced for a study of T cells in tumors after PD-1 blockade. Germline V gene sequence: CDR1 DFQATT, CDR2 SNEGSKA (reference sequence). V dropped 3 bases and J dropped 6; count of bases not matched to a gene: 11. CDR3 size: 16 residues. Generated by immunoSEQ multiplex PCR, the TCRdb table keeps only in-frame clones and is missing some. The sample has under 75,000 clones, roughly 70% seen once; the top ten hold roughly 4.7%. This specimen consisted of PBMCs, obtained after anti-PD-1 treatment. The J gene is TRBJ1-4, the V gene TRBV20-1; the match to TRBD1 covers 9 bases. This sequence originates from a human donor with basal cell carcinoma. The CDR3 DNA follows: TGCAGTGCTAGTACAACATCGGGACAGGGATATGAAAAACTGTTTTTT. Protein product: CSASTTSGQGYEKLFF.